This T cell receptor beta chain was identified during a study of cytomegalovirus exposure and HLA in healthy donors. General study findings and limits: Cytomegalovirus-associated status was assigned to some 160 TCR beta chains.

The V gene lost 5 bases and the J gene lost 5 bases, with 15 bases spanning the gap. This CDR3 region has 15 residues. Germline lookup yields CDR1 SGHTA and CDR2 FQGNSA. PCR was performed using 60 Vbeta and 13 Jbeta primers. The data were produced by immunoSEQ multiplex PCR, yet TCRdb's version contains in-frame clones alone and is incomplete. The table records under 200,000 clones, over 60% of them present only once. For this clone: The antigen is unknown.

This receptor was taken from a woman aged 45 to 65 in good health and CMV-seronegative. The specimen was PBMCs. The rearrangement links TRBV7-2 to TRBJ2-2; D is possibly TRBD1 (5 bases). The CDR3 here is CASSQTDGETGELFF. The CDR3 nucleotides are TGTGCCAGCAGCCAGACAGACGGAGAAACCGGGGAGCTGTTTTTT. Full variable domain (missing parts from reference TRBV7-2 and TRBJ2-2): GAGVSQSPSNKVTEKGKDVELRCDPISGHTALYWYRQSLGQGLEFLIYFQGNSAPDKSGLPSDRFSAERTGGSVSTLTIQRTQQEDSAVYLCASSQTDGETGELFFGEGSRLTVL.